A selection of T cell receptor beta chains follows, all from one sample in a study of molecular identifiers for immune sequencing clone quantification. TCRdb reprocessed the PCR reads via MiXCR and lists one record per CDR3 protein. In the table there are about half a million distinct CDR3 sequences, about a quarter of which are singletons. Specimen: naive CD8+ T cells from blood, with Jurkat cell RNA spiked in. The receptors were sampled from a human donor in good health. Some libraries in this study had Jurkat cell RNA spiked in. CDR3s include the opening cysteine and the closing phenylalanine or tryptophan. The order of the fields is CDR3 protein, CDR3 DNA, J gene, D gene, clone size, V gene. D genes are given only for firm matches. Only part of the rows carry a size: once, few, many, or a class if the clone is expanded.

CDR3 protein: CSVEGQGSRTEAFF
CDR3 DNA: TGCAGCGTTGAGGGACAGGGCAGTCGGACTGAAGCTTTCTTT
J gene: TRBJ1-1
D gene: TRBD1
clone size: many
V gene: TRBV29-1

CDR3 protein: CASSNPAAGGGARYEQYF
CDR3 DNA: TGTGCCAGCAGCAACCCCGCGGCCGGTGGGGGGGCCCGCTACGAGCAGTACTTC
J gene: TRBJ2-7
D gene: .
clone size: few
V gene: TRBV7-9

CDR3 protein: CASRFTGGAVAGELFF
CDR3 DNA: TGTGCCAGCAGGTTTACGGGGGGGGCCGTCGCCGGGGAGCTGTTTTTT
J gene: TRBJ2-2
D gene: TRBD2
clone size: .
V gene: TRBV2

CDR3 protein: CAWSSGTGGYEQYF
CDR3 DNA: TGTGCCTGGAGCTCCGGGACAGGGGGCTACGAGCAGTACTTC
J gene: TRBJ2-7
D gene: TRBD1
clone size: .
V gene: TRBV30

CDR3 protein: CASSLAGSVYQETQYF
CDR3 DNA: TGTGCCAGCAGCTTAGCAGGTAGCGTTTACCAAGAGACCCAGTACTTC
J gene: TRBJ2-5
D gene: .
clone size: .
V gene: TRBV7-9

CDR3 protein: CSVLRDYAQFF
CDR3 DNA: TGCAGCGTCCTGAGGGACTACGCCCAGTTCTTC
J gene: TRBJ2-1
D gene: TRBD2
clone size: many
V gene: TRBV29-1

CDR3 protein: CSVRERGRNEQFF
CDR3 DNA: TGCAGCGTAAGAGAGCGGGGGCGAAATGAGCAGTTCTTC
J gene: TRBJ2-1
D gene: TRBD2
clone size: many
V gene: TRBV29-1

CDR3 protein: CASSEVRGRTEAFF
CDR3 DNA: TGTGCCAGCTCAGAAGTCCGGGGGAGGACTGAAGCTTTCTTT
J gene: TRBJ1-1
D gene: .
clone size: .
V gene: TRBV6-5

CDR3 protein: CASSQDVGTTQGEQFF
CDR3 DNA: TGCGCCAGCAGCCAAGATGTCGGGACTACCCAGGGTGAGCAGTTCTTC
J gene: TRBJ2-1
D gene: TRBD2
clone size: few
V gene: TRBV4-3

CDR3 protein: CASSIRTGTSTDTQYF
CDR3 DNA: TGTGCCAGTAGTATTCGAACAGGAACTAGCACAGATACGCAGTATTTT
J gene: TRBJ2-3
D gene: .
clone size: many
V gene: TRBV19

CDR3 protein: CASSFRLAGYSNTGELFF
CDR3 DNA: TGTGCCAGCAGTTTCAGACTAGCGGGCTACTCGAACACCGGGGAGCTGTTTTTT
J gene: TRBJ2-2
D gene: TRBD2
clone size: few
V gene: TRBV27

CDR3 protein: CASSLKRWGEQYF
CDR3 DNA: TGTGCCAGCAGCTTAAAGCGCTGGGGCGAGCAGTACTTC
J gene: TRBJ2-7
D gene: .
clone size: many
V gene: TRBV7-9

CDR3 protein: CASSFTGESNQPQHF
CDR3 DNA: TGTGCCAGCAGTTTCACGGGGGAGAGCAATCAGCCCCAGCATTTT
J gene: TRBJ1-5
D gene: .
clone size: many
V gene: TRBV28

CDR3 protein: CASSPRTNRLYEQYF
CDR3 DNA: TGTGCCAGCAGCCCCCGGACGAATCGACTCTACGAGCAGTACTTC
J gene: TRBJ2-7
D gene: .
clone size: .
V gene: TRBV7-8

CDR3 protein: CASSQANRGYEQYF
CDR3 DNA: TGCGCCAGCAGCCAAGCTAACAGGGGGTACGAGCAGTACTTC
J gene: TRBJ2-7
D gene: TRBD1
clone size: .
V gene: TRBV4-1

CDR3 protein: CASSPDVRQGSYEQYF
CDR3 DNA: TGCGCCAGCAGCCCGGACGTCCGCCAGGGGAGTTACGAGCAGTACTTC
J gene: TRBJ2-7
D gene: .
clone size: .
V gene: TRBV4-1

CDR3 protein: CASSPGQGAPYEQYF
CDR3 DNA: TGTGCCAGTAGTCCCGGACAGGGGGCCCCCTACGAGCAGTACTTC
J gene: TRBJ2-7
D gene: TRBD1
clone size: few
V gene: TRBV19

CDR3 protein: CASSLRGGGTSYNEQFF
CDR3 DNA: TGTGCCAGCAGCTTGAGGGGCGGGGGCACCTCCTACAATGAGCAGTTCTTC
J gene: TRBJ2-1
D gene: .
clone size: .
V gene: TRBV5-3

CDR3 protein: CASSLSIEETNYGYTF
CDR3 DNA: TGTGCCAGCAGCTTATCAATAGAGGAGACTAACTATGGCTACACCTTC
J gene: TRBJ1-2
D gene: .
clone size: .
V gene: TRBV13

CDR3 protein: CATSELAGESSYNEQFF
CDR3 DNA: TGTGCCACCAGTGAGTTAGCGGGCGAGAGCTCCTACAATGAGCAGTTCTTC
J gene: TRBJ2-1
D gene: TRBD2
clone size: many
V gene: TRBV24-1

CDR3 protein: CASSQVSSEQYF
CDR3 DNA: TGCGCCAGCAGCCAAGTGAGTTCCGAGCAGTACTTC
J gene: TRBJ2-7
D gene: .
clone size: many
V gene: TRBV19

CDR3 protein: CASRYTGKTEAFF
CDR3 DNA: TGTGCCAGCAGATATACAGGGAAGACTGAAGCTTTCTTT
J gene: TRBJ1-1
D gene: .
clone size: many
V gene: TRBV27